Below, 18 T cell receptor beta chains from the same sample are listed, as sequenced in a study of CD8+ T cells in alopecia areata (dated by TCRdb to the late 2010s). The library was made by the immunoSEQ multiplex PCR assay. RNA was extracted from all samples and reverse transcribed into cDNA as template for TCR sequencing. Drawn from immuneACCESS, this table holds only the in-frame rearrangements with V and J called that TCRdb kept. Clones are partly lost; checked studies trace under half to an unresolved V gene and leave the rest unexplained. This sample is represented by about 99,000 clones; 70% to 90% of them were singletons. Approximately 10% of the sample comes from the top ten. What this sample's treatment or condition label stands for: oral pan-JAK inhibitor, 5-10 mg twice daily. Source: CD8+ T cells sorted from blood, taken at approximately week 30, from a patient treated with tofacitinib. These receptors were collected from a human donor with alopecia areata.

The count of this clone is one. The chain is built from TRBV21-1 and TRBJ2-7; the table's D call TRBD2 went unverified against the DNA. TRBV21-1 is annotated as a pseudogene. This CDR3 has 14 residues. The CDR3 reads CATGSLLSSYEQYF. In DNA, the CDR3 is TGTGCCACGGGGTCTTTGTTGTCCTCCTACGAGCAGTACTTC.

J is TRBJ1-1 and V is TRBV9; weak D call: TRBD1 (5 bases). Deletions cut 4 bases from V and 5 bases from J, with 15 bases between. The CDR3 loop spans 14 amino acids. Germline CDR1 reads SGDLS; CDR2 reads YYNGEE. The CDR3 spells CASSPGGAWTEAFF. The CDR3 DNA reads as TGTGCCAGCAGCCCTGGGGGAGCCTGGACTGAAGCTTTCTTT.

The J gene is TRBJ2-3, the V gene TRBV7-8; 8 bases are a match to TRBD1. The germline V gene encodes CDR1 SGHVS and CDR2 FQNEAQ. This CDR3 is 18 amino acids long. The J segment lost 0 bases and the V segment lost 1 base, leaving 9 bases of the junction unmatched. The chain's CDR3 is CASSLDLPGGPSTDTQYF. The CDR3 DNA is TGTGCCAGCAGCTTAGATCTCCCAGGGGGCCCTAGCACAGATACGCAGTATTTT.

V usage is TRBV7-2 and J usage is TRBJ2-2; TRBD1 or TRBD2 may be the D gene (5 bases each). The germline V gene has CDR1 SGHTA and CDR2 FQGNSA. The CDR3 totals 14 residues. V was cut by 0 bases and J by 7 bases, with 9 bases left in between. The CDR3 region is CASSLAGVGGELFF. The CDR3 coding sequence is TGTGCCAGCAGCTTAGCGGGGGTAGGCGGGGAGCTGTTTTTT.

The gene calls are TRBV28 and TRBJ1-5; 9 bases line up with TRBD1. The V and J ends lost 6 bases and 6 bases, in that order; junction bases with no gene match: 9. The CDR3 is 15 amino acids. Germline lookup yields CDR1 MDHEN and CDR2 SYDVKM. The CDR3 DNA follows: TGTGCCAGCAGCAGGGACAGGGACCGGCTTCAGCCCCAGCATTTT. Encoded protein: CASSRDRDRLQPQHF.

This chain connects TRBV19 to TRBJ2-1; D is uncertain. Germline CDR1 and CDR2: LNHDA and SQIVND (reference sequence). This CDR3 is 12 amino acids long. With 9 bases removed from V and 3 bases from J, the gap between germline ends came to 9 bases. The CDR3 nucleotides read TGTGCCAGCTCCCGGAGCTACAATGAGCAGTTCTTC. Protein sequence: CASSRSYNEQFF.

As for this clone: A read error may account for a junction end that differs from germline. CDR3 nucleotide sequence: TGTGCCAGCAGCCAAGAATTCCTCGTCTACGATGAGCAGTTCTTC. It codes for CASSQEFLVYDEQFF. The chain links TRBV4-2 to TRBJ2-1; no definite D call. The CDR3 has 15 residues. CDR1 is LGHNA and CDR2 is YNFKEQ in the germline V gene.

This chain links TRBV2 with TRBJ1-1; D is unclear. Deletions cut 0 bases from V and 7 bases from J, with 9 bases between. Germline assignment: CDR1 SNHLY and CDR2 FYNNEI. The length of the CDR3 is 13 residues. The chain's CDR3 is CASSEALADEAFF. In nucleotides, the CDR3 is TGTGCCAGCAGTGAAGCTTTGGCGGATGAAGCTTTCTTT.

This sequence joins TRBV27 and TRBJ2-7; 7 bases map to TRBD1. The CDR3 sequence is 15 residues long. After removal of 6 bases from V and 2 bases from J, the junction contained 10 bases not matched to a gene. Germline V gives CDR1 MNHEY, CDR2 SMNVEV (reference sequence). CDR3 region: CASRLSGQGAYEQYF. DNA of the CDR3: TGTGCCAGCAGGCTAAGTGGGCAGGGGGCCTACGAGCAGTACTTC.

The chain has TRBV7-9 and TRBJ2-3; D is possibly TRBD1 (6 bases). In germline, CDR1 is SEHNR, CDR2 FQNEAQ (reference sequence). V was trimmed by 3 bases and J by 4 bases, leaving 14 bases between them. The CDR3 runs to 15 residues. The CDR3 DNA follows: TGTGCCAGCAGCTTCGGGACACTCGCACCAGATACGCAGTATTTT. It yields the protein CASSFGTLAPDTQYF. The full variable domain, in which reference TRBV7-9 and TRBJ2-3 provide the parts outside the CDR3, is DTGVSQNPRHKITKRGQNVTFRCDPISEHNRLYWYRQTLGQGPEFLTYFQNEAQLEKSRLLSDRFSAERPKGSFSTLEIQRTEQGDSAMYLCASSFGTLAPDTQYFGPGTRLTVL.

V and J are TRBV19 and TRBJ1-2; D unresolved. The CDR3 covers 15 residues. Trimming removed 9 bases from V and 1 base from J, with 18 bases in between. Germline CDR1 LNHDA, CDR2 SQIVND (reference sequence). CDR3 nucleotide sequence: TGTGCCAGCCTGGGAACAGCTAGCATTAACTATGGCTACACCTTC. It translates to CASLGTASINYGYTF.

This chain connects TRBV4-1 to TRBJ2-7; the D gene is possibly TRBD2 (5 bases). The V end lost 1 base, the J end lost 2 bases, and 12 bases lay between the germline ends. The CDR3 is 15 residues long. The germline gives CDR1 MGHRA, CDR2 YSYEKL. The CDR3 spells CASSQGAAGTYEQYF. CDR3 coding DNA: TGCGCCAGCAGCCAAGGGGCGGCGGGTACCTACGAGCAGTACTTC.

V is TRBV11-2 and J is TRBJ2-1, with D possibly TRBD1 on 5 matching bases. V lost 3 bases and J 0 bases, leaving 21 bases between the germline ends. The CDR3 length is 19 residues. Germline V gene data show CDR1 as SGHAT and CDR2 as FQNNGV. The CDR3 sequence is CASSFPSQGRLSSYNEQFF. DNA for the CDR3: TGTGCCAGCAGCTTCCCCTCCCAGGGCCGCCTGAGCTCCTACAATGAGCAGTTCTTC.

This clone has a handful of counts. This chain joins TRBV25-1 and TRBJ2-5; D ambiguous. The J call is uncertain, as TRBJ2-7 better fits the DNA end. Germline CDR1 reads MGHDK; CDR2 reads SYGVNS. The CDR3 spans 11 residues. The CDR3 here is CASSNTYEQYF. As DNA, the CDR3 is TGTGCCAGCAGTAACACCTACGAGCAGTACTTC.

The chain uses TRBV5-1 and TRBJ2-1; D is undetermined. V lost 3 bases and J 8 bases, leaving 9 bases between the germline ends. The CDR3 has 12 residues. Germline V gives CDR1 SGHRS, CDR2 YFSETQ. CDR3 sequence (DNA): TGCGCCAGCAGCTCACAGAGCGATGAGCAGTTCTTC. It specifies CASSSQSDEQFF.

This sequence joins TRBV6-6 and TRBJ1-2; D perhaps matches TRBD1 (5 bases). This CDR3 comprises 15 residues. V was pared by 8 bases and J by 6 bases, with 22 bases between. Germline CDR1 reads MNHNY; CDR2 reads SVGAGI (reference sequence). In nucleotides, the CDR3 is TGTGCCAGCGCCCAAACCGACAGAGCAACTAATGGCTACACCTTC. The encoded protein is CASAQTDRATNGYTF.

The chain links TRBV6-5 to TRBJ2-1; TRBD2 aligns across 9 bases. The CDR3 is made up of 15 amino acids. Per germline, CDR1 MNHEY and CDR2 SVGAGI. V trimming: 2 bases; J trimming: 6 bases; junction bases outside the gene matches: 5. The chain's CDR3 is CASSYSGGTFNEQFF. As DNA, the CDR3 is TGTGCCAGCAGTTACAGCGGGGGGACGTTCAATGAGCAGTTCTTC.

CDR3 sequence reads: CASSLAGLASTDTQYF. CDR3 sequence (DNA): TGTGCCAGCAGCTTAGCCGGACTAGCGTCGACAGATACGCAGTATTTT. The chain has TRBV7-6 and TRBJ2-3; 9 bases are a match to TRBD2. The CDR3 contains 16 residues. J was trimmed by 3 bases and V by 0 bases; bases with no gene match: 4. The germline CDR1 and CDR2 sequences are SGHVS and FNYEAQ.